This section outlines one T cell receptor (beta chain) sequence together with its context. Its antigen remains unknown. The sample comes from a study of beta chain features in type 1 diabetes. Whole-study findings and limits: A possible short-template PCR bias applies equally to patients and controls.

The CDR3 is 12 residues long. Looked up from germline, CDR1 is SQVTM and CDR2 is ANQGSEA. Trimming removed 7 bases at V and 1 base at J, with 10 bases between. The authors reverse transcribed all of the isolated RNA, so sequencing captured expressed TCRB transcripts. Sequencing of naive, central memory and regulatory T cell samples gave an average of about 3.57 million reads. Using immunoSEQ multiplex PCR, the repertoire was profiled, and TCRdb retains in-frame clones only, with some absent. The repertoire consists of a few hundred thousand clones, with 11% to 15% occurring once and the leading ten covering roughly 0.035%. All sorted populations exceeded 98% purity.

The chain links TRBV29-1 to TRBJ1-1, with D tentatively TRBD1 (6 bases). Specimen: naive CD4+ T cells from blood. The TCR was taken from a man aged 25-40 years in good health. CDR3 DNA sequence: TGCAGCGCAGGGGCCCGGAACACTGAAGCTTTCTTT. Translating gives CSAGARNTEAFF. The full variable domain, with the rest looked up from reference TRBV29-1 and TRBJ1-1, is SAVISQKPSRDICQRGTSLTIQCQVDSQVTMMFWYRQQPGQSLTLIATANQGSEATYESGFVIDKFPISRPNLTFSTLTVSNMSPEDSSIYLCSAGARNTEAFFGQGTRLTVV.